One sample yielded the 3 T cell receptor beta chains listed below, sequenced in a study of T cell responses to AZD1222 COVID-19 vaccine. Assay: immunoSEQ multiplex PCR; the TCRdb copy retains only in-frame clones and omits some. In the table there are 85,000 to 110,000 clones, 90% of which are singletons. The specimen was peripheral blood, collected on day 0 of AZD1222 vaccination. These receptors originate from an adult in good health.

The rearrangement links TRBV5-8 to TRBJ2-2; no clear D gene. V lost 6 bases, J lost 5 bases, and 11 bases lay in between. Germline CDR1 is SGHTS and CDR2 is YDEGEE. The CDR3 consists of 13 residues. DNA of the CDR3: TGTGCCAGCACCTTTAGGCCTACCGGGGAGCTGTTTTTT. This gives the protein CASTFRPTGELFF.

This clone came up a few times. The rearrangement joins TRBV9 to TRBJ2-7; a weak D match, TRBD1 (6 bases). Germline CDR1 SGDLS, CDR2 YYNGEE. V was pared by 0 bases and J by 5 bases, with 15 bases between. The CDR3 runs to 15 residues. For the CDR3, the DNA is TGTGCCAGCAGCGTAGAAGGGGGACGTGGCGACGAGCAGTACTTC. It encodes CASSVEGGRGDEQYF. Using reference TRBV9 and TRBJ2-7 for the parts outside the CDR3, the full variable domain is DSGVTQTPKHLITATGQRVTLRCSPRSGDLSVYWYQQSLDQGLQFLIQYYNGEERAKGNILERFSAQQFPDLHSELNLSSLELGDSALYFCASSVEGGRGDEQYFGPGTRLTVT.

CDR3 in DNA: TGTGCCTGGATCCGAGGCGTGGGCTACACCTTC. It codes for CAWIRGVGYTF. The chain recombines TRBV30 with TRBJ1-2; D remains unclear. This CDR3 spans 11 amino acids. The V end lost 4 bases, the J end lost 8 bases, and 11 bases lay between the germline ends. Germline V lookup: CDR1 GTSNPN, CDR2 SVGIG (reference sequence).